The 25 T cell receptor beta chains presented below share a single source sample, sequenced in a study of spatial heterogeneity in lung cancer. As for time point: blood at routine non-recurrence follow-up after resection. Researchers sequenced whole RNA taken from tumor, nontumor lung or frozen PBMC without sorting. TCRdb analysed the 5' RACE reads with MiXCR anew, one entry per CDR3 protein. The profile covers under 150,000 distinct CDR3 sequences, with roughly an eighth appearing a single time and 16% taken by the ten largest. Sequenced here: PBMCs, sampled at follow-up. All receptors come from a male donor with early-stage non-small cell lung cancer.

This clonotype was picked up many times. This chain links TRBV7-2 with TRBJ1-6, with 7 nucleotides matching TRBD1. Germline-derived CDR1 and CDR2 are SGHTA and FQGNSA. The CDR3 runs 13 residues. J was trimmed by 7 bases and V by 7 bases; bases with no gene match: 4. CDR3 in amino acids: CASKTGRNSPLHF. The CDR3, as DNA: TGTGCCAGCAAGACAGGGAGAAATTCACCCCTCCACTTT.

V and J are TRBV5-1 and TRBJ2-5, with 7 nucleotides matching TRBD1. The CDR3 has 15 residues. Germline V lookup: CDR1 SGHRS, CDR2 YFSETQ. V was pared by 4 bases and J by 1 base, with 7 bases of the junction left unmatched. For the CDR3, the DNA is TGCGCCAGCAGCGCACAGGGGTTACCCCAAGAGACCCAGTACTTC. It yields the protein CASSAQGLPQETQYF. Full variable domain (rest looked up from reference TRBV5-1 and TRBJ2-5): KAGVTQTPRYLIKTRGQQVTLSCSPISGHRSVSWYQQTPGQGLQFLFEYFSETQRNKGNFPGRFSGRQFSNSRSEMNVSTLELGDSALYLCASSAQGLPQETQYFGPGTRLLVL.

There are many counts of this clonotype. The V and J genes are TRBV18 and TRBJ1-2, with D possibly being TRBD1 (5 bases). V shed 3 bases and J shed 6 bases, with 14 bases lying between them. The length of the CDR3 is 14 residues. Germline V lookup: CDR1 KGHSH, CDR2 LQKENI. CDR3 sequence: CASSPNLGADGYTF. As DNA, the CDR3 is TGTGCCAGCTCACCGAATCTAGGGGCGGATGGCTACACCTTC.

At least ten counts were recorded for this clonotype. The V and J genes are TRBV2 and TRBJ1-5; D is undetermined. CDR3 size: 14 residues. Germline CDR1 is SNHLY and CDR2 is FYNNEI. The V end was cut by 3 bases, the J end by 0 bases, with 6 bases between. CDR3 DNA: TGTGCCAGCAGTGACAGCTCTAGCAATCAGCCCCAGCATTTT. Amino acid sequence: CASSDSSSNQPQHF.

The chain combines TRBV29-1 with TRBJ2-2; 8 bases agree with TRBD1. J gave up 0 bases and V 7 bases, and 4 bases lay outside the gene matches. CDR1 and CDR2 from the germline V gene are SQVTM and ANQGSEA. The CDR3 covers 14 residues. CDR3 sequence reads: CSARTGSNTGELFF. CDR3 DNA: TGCAGCGCTCGGACAGGGTCGAACACCGGGGAGCTGTTTTTT.

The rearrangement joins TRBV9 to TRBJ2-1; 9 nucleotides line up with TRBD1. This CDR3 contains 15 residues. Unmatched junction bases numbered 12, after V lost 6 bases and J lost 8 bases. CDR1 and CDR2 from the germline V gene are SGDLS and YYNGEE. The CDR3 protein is CASTRGDRVRDEQFF. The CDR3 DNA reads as TGTGCCAGCACCCGGGGGGACAGGGTTCGCGATGAGCAGTTCTTC.

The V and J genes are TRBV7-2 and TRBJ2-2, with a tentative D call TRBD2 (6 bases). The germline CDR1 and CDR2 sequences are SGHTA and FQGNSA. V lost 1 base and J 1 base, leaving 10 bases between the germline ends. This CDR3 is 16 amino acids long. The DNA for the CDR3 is TGTGCCAGCAGCTTAGGCGGGGCTCTGAACACCGGGGAGCTGTTTTTT. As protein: CASSLGGALNTGELFF.

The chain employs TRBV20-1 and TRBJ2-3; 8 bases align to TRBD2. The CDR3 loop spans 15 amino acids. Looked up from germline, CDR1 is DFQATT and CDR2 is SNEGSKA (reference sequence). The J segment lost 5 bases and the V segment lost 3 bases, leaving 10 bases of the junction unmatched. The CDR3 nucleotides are TGCAGTGCTAGGGGACTAGGAGTTCAGGGAGATACGCAGTATTTT. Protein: CSARGLGVQGDTQYF.

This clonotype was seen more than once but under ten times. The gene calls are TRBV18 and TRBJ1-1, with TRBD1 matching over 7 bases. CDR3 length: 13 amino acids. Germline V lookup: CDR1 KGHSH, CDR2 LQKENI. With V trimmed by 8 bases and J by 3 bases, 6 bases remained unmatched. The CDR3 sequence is CASLQGLDTEAFF. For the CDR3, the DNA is TGTGCCAGCCTACAGGGGTTGGACACTGAAGCTTTCTTT.

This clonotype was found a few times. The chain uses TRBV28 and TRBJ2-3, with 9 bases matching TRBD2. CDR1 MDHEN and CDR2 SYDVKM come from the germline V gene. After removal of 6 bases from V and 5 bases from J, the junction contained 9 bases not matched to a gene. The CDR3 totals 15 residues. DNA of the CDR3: TGTGCCAGCAGGGGTCTAGCGGGACTTAGAGATACGCAGTATTTT. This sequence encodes CASRGLAGLRDTQYF. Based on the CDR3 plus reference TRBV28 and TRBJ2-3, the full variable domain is DVKVTQSSRYLVKRTGEKVFLECVQDMDHENMFWYRQDPGLGLRLIYFSYDVKMKEKGDIPEGYSVSREKKERFSLILESASTNQTSMYLCASRGLAGLRDTQYFGPGTRLTVL.

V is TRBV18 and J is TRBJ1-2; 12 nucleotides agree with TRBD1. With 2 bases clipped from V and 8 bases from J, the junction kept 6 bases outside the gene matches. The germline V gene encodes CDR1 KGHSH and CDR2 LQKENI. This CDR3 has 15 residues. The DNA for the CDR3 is TGTGCCAGCTCACCAGGGACAGGGGGCCCCTCCGGCTACACCTTC. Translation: CASSPGTGGPSGYTF. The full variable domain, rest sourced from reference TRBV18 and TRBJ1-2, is NAGVMQNPRHLVRRRGQEARLRCSPMKGHSHVYWYRQLPEEGLKFMVYLQKENIIDESGMPKERFSAEFPKEGPSILRIQQVVRGDSAAYFCASSPGTGGPSGYTFGSGTRLTVV.

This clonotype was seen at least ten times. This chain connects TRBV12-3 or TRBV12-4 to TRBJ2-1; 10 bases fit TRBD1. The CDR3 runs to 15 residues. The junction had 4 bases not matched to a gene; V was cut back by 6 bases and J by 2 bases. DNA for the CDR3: TGTGCCAGCAGCCCGGGACAGGGGCCCTACAATGAGCAGTTCTTC. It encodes CASSPGQGPYNEQFF.

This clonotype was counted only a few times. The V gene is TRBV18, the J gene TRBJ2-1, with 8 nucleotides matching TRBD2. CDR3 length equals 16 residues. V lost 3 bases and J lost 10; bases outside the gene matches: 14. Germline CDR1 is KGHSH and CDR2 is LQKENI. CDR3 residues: CASSPYSQRGLGEQFF. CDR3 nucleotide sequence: TGTGCCAGCTCACCGTATTCGCAGCGGGGGCTGGGGGAGCAGTTCTTC.

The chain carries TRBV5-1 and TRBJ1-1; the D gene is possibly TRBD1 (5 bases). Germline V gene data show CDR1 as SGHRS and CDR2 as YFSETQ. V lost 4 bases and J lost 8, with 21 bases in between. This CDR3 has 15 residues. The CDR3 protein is CASSRDGSGVLEAFF. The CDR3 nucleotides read TGCGCCAGCAGCCGGGACGGGAGTGGGGTTTTGGAAGCTTTCTTT.

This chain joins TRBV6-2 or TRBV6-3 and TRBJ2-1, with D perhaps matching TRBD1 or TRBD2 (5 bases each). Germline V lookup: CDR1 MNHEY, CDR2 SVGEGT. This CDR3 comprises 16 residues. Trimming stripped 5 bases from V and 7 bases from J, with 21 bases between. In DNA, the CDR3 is TGTGCCAGCAGTCCCAGGCCACAGGCGGGTAGGAATGAGCAGTTCTTC. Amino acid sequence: CASSPRPQAGRNEQFF.

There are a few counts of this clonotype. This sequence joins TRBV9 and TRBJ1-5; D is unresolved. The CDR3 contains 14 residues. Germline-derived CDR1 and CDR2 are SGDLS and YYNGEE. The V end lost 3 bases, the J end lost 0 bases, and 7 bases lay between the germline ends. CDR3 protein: CASSDTYSNQPQHF. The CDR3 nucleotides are TGTGCCAGCAGCGATACATATAGCAATCAGCCCCAGCATTTT.

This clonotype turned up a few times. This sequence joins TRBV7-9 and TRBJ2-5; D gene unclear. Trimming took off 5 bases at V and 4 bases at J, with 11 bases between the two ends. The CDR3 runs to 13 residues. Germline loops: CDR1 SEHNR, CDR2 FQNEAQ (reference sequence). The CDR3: CASSARSGETQYF. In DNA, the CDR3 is TGTGCCAGCAGCGCGCGATCAGGAGAGACCCAGTACTTC.

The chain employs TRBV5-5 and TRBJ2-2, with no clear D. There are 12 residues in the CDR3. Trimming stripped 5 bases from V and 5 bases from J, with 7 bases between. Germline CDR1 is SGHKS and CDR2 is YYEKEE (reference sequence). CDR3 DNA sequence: TGTGCCAGCAGTCACCGAACCGGGGAGCTGTTTTTT. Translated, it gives CASSHRTGELFF.

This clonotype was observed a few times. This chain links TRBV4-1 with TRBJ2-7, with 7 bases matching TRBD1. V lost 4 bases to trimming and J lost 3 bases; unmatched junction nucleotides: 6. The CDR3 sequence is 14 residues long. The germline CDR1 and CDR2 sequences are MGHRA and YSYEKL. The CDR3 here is CASSPRTGVYEQYF. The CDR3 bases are TGCGCCAGCAGCCCCAGGACAGGAGTCTACGAGCAGTACTTC.

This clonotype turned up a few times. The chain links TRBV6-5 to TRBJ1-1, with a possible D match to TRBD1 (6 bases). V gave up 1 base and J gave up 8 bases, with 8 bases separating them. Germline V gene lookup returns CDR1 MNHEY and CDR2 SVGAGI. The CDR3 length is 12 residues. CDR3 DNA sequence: TGTGCCAGCAGTTACTGGGGGCAGGAAGCTTTCTTT. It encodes CASSYWGQEAFF.

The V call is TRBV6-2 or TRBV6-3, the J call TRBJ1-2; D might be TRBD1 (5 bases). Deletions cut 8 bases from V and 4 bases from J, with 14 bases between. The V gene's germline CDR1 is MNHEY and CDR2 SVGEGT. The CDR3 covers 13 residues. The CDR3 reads CASGDRLLYGYTF. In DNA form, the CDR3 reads TGTGCCAGCGGGGACCGTCTCCTCTATGGCTACACCTTC.

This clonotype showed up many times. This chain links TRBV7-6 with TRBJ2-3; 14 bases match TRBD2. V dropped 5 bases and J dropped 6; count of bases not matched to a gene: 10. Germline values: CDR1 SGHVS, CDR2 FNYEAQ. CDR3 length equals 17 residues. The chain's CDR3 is CASSLGLAGGGLDTQYF. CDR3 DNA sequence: TGTGCCAGCAGCCTTGGACTAGCGGGGGGCGGGTTGGATACGCAGTATTTT.

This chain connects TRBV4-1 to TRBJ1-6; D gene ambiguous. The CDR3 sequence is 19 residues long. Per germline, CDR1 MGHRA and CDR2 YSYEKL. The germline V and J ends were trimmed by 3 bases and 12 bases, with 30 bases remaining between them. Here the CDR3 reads CASSHSPLRRAFQTLPLHF. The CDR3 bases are TGCGCCAGCAGCCATTCCCCCCTCCGCCGGGCCTTTCAGACTTTACCCCTCCACTTT.

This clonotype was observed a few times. CDR3 nucleotide sequence: TGTGCCAGCATACGGACAGGGCCAAATTCACCCCTCCACTTT. This codes for CASIRTGPNSPLHF. V is TRBV2 and J is TRBJ1-6, with 8 bases aligning to TRBD1. From germline, CDR1 is SNHLY and CDR2 FYNNEI. This CDR3 is built from 14 residues. V trimming: 7 bases; J trimming: 7 bases; junction bases outside the gene matches: 6.

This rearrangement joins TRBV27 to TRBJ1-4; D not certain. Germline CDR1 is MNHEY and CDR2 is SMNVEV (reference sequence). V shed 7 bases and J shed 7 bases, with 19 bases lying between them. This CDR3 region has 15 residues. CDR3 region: CASTKVPEGIEKLFF. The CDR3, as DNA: TGTGCCAGCACCAAGGTCCCTGAGGGTATTGAAAAACTGTTTTTT.